In its sample, the clone carrying this T cell receptor beta chain was seen many times. Its antigen is undetermined. Germline and junction disagree at one end, which may indicate a read error. This sample is part of a study of T cells in Graves' hyperthyroidism and ophthalmopathy. General study results and limits: Blood also held most thyroid clonotypes expanded beyond 0.001.

The CDR3 sequence is 15 residues long. CDR1 is SGHTA and CDR2 is FQGNSA in the germline V gene. TCR beta CDR3 region amplification was performed from RNA transcripts. HTBI primers were employed in a first-round RT-PCR of the TCR CDR3. Via MiXCR, TCRdb re-called the multiplex PCR reads, giving one row per CDR3 protein. The sample carries some 560,000 distinct CDR3 sequences, 15% to 17% recorded once. This sequence was found in a woman in her twenties or thirties with Graves' hyperthyroidism. Sequenced sample: blood. The rearrangement links TRBV7-2 to TRBJ2-3; 9 bases are shared with TRBD2. In DNA form, the CDR3 reads TGCGCCAGCAGCCAAAATAGCGGGGGAGTGGATACGCAGTATTTT. This sequence encodes CASSQNSGGVDTQYF.